Listed below are T cell receptor beta chains from one sample, sequenced in a study of naive and memory T cell subsets. TCRdb reanalysed the UMI-ligation and nested PCR reads using MiXCR and keeps one entry per CDR3 protein. The sample carries tens of thousands of distinct CDR3 sequences, 11% recorded once. Sample: naive CD4+ T cells from blood. These receptors originate from a human donor in good health. Both conserved end residues are part of each CDR3. The order of the fields is D gene, clone size, V gene, J gene, CDR3 DNA, CDR3 protein. A D gene is named only where the DNA matches it firmly. Where a row states a size, it is once, few, many or the class of an expanded clone; other rows omit it.

>.|many|TRBV7-2|TRBJ2-3
TGTGCCAGCAGCTTTAGGGGTGCAGATACGCAGTATTTT
CASSFRGADTQYF
>.|.|TRBV5-4|TRBJ1-6
TGTGCCAGCAGCTTGGATGGGAGCTCCTATAATTCACCCCTCCACTTT
CASSLDGSSYNSPLHF
>TRBD2|.|TRBV15|TRBJ2-3
TGTGCCACCAGCAGGACTAGCGGGAGAGGAGATACGCAGTATTTT
CATSRTSGRGDTQYF
>.|.|TRBV4-3|TRBJ2-1
TGCGCCAGCAGCGGAAGGGACGGCAATGAGCAGTTCTTC
CASSGRDGNEQFF
>.|few|TRBV10-3|TRBJ2-7
TGTGCCATCAGTGAGCCGACGACCTACGAGCAGTACTTC
CAISEPTTYEQYF
>TRBD2|.|TRBV6-2/TRBV6-3|TRBJ2-7
TGTGCCAGCATGACTAGCGGGAGCCGAAGCTCCTACGAGCAGTACTTC
CASMTSGSRSSYEQYF
>TRBD1|.|TRBV28|TRBJ1-5
TGTGCCAGCAGGCCGGACAGGGCCTATCAGCCCCAGCATTTT
CASRPDRAYQPQHF
>TRBD2|few|TRBV29-1|TRBJ2-5
TGCAGCGCGTCTAGCGGACTACAAGAGACCCAGTACTTC
CSASSGLQETQYF
>.|.|TRBV12-3/TRBV12-4|TRBJ1-2
TGTGCCAGCAGTTTACGCGGGGACATCTATGGCTACACCTTC
CASSLRGDIYGYTF
>.|.|TRBV5-5|TRBJ1-2
TGTGCCAGCAGCTTATACGGGAACACCGAATATGGCTACACCTTC
CASSLYGNTEYGYTF
>.|.|TRBV5-6|TRBJ2-1
TGTGCCAGCAGCTTAGAAACGGGGGGCTACTACAATGAGCAGTTCTTC
CASSLETGGYYNEQFF
>.|many|TRBV18|TRBJ2-3
TGTGCCAGTATCCGCACAGATACGCAGTATTTT
CASIRTDTQYF
>.|.|TRBV14|TRBJ2-7
TGTGCCAGCAGCCGTGGACCCTCCGGCGAGCAGTACTTC
CASSRGPSGEQYF
>.|few|TRBV28|TRBJ1-1
TGTGCCAGCAGTTTTACCCCCACACTCCCGGACAAGGAAGCTTTCTTT
CASSFTPTLPDKEAFF
>TRBD1|few|TRBV18|TRBJ2-2
TGTGCCAGCTCCCCCGAGCGGACAGGGGGCATCGGGGAGCTGTTTTTT
CASSPERTGGIGELFF
>.|.|TRBV20-1|TRBJ2-3
TGCAGTGCTATCCCCGCAGCGCCCACAGATACGCAGTATTTT
CSAIPAAPTDTQYF
>TRBD1|.|TRBV7-2|TRBJ2-1
TGTGCCAGCAGCCCAGACAGGGGCTCCCTCAATGAGCAGTTCTTC
CASSPDRGSLNEQFF
>.|few|TRBV20-1|TRBJ1-5
TGCAGTGCTACAGGGTATGGGAATCAGCCCCAGCATTTT
CSATGYGNQPQHF
>TRBD2|.|TRBV6-6|TRBJ2-1
TGTGCCAGCAGTTCTACGACTAGCGGGAGGGCCTACTACAATGAGCAGTTCTTC
CASSSTTSGRAYYNEQFF
>.|.|TRBV28|TRBJ1-1
TGTGCCAGCAGTTTGTCTGGCAGTAGGAACACTGAAGCTTTCTTT
CASSLSGSRNTEAFF
>.|few|TRBV7-3|TRBJ2-1
TGTGCCAGCAGCCCCAGTGACAGCTCCTACAATGAGCAGTTCTTC
CASSPSDSSYNEQFF
>TRBD2|.|TRBV12-3/TRBV12-4|TRBJ2-5
TGTGCCAGCAGGCCGGGACTAGGGGGGGAGACCCAGTACTTC
CASRPGLGGETQYF
>.|.|TRBV18|TRBJ1-4
TGTGCCAGCTCACCAGGGCCCACTAATGAAAAACTGTTTTTT
CASSPGPTNEKLFF
>.|.|TRBV29-1|TRBJ2-3
TGCAGAGTGGATGGATACACAGATACGCAGTATTTT
CRVDGYTDTQYF
>.|few|TRBV20-1|TRBJ2-7
TGCAGTGCTAACCAGGGATATGAGAACGAGCAGTACTTC
CSANQGYENEQYF
>.|.|TRBV21-1|TRBJ2-3
TGTGCCAGCAGCAAGGGAGGGGACAGATCTAGCACAGATACGCAGTATTTT
CASSKGGDRSSTDTQYF
>.|.|TRBV18|TRBJ2-5
TGTGCCAGCTCACCCGGTGACAGACCTCGGGATACCCAGTACTTC
CASSPGDRPRDTQYF
>.|few|TRBV24-1|TRBJ2-6
TGTGCCACGAAACCGGGAACGAAGAACTCTGGGGCCAACGTCCTGACTTTC
CATKPGTKNSGANVLTF
>TRBD1|.|TRBV20-1|TRBJ2-2
TGCAGTGCTAGACCCGGGACAGGAAACACCGGGGAGCTGTTTTTT
CSARPGTGNTGELFF
>TRBD1|few|TRBV2|TRBJ1-2
TGTGCCAGCAGTGACCCGGGACAGGGGATCTATGGCTACACCTTC
CASSDPGQGIYGYTF
>.|many|TRBV2|TRBJ2-7
TGTGCCAGCAACGAAGGGCTTGTGGTGGGAGTCGAGCAGTACTTC
CASNEGLVVGVEQYF
>TRBD2|.|TRBV7-2|TRBJ2-7
TGTGCCAGCAGCTTTCCCGGCGGACTAGCGGCCTACGAGCAGTACTTC
CASSFPGGLAAYEQYF
>.|.|TRBV6-2/TRBV6-3|TRBJ1-5
TGTGCCAGCAGTTACTCTGCGGGTTACAATCAGCCCCAGCATTTT
CASSYSAGYNQPQHF
>.|few|TRBV4-3|TRBJ2-5
TGCGCCAGCAGCCAAGATTCGCGGGGCTCGGAGACCCAGTACTTC
CASSQDSRGSETQYF
>.|many|TRBV6-1|TRBJ2-7
TGTGCCAGCACCCGGGACGGATACTCCTACGAGCAGTACTTC
CASTRDGYSYEQYF
>.|.|TRBV11-2|TRBJ2-4
TGTGCCAGCAGCTTAACGGAGGGCCTAGCCAAAAACATTCAGTACTTC
CASSLTEGLAKNIQYF
>TRBD2|few|TRBV12-3/TRBV12-4|TRBJ2-1
TGTGCCAGCAGTTTCCGACTAGCGGGAGATTTTGGAGGGTTGAATGAGCAGTTCTTC
CASSFRLAGDFGGLNEQFF
>.|.|TRBV10-3|TRBJ2-7
TGTGCCATCAGTGTTTTGGGTGGTCGCAGGTCCTACGAGCAGTACTTC
CAISVLGGRRSYEQYF
>TRBD1|many|TRBV6-5|TRBJ1-2
TGTGCCAGCAGGCAGACAGGGAACTATGGCTACACCTTC
CASRQTGNYGYTF
>.|.|TRBV12-3/TRBV12-4|TRBJ1-2
TGTGCCAGCACCCCGGGACTTTCGAACTATGGCTACACCTTC
CASTPGLSNYGYTF
>TRBD2|many|TRBV7-6|TRBJ2-5
TGTGCCAGCAGCTTAGGGACTAGCGGGCAAGAGACCCAGTACTTC
CASSLGTSGQETQYF
>.|few|TRBV18|TRBJ2-5
TGTGCCAGCTCACAGAACACCCTCCAAGAGACCCAGTACTTC
CASSQNTLQETQYF
>.|few|TRBV2|TRBJ2-3
TGTGCCAGCAGGCTGAGGTCCACAGATACGCAGTATTTT
CASRLRSTDTQYF
>.|.|TRBV7-2|TRBJ1-6
TGTGCCAGCAGTTCTGACAGGCGGTATTCACCCCTCCACTTT
CASSSDRRYSPLHF
>.|.|TRBV6-2/TRBV6-3|TRBJ2-1
TGTGCCAGCACCGACCCTCTGAATGAGCAGTTCTTC
CASTDPLNEQFF
>TRBD1|few|TRBV23-1|TRBJ1-6
TGCGCCAGCAGTCAGCTACCTGGACAGGATTTGATGTCACCCCTCCACTTT
CASSQLPGQDLMSPLHF
>TRBD1|few|TRBV28|TRBJ2-1
TGTGCCAGCGGCACCCAGGGGGTATCCTACAATGAGCAGTTCTTC
CASGTQGVSYNEQFF
>.|few|TRBV12-3/TRBV12-4|TRBJ2-6
TGTGCCAGCGGACATCCGGCCGGTGTAACCTCTGGGGCCAACGTCCTGACTTTC
CASGHPAGVTSGANVLTF
>.|.|TRBV29-1|TRBJ1-5
TGCAGCGCGTCCGAGGGATATAGCAATCAGCCCCAGCATTTT
CSASEGYSNQPQHF